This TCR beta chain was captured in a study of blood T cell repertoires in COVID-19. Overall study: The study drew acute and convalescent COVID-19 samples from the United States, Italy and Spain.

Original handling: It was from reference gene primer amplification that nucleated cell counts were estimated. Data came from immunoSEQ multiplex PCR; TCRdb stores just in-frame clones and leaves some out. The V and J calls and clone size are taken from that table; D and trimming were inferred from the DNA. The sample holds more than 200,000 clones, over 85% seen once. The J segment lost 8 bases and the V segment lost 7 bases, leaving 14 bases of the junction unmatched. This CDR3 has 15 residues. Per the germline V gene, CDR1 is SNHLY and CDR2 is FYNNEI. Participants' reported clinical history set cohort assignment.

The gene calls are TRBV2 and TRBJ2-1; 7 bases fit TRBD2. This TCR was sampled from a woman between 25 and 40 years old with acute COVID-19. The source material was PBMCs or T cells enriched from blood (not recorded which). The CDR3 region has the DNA TGTGCCAGCAAAGAGCGGGGATCCCTAGGGGATGAGCAGTTCTTC. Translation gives CASKERGSLGDEQFF.